A single sample is the source of the 7 T cell receptor beta chains below, sequenced in a study of cytomegalovirus exposure and HLA in healthy donors. This table comes from immunoSEQ multiplex PCR, and its TCRdb copy is limited to in-frame clones, with some not included. The repertoire consists of 250,000 to 400,000 clones, with 87% occurring once and the leading ten covering roughly 1.2%. Specimen: PBMCs. All receptors come from a young woman in good health and CMV-seropositive.

V usage is TRBV25-1 and J usage is TRBJ2-2, with a tentative D call TRBD2 (6 bases). V was shortened by 5 bases and J by 0 bases, with 19 bases between the two germline ends. The CDR3 loop spans 18 amino acids. The germline gives CDR1 MGHDK, CDR2 SYGVNS. The CDR3 coding sequence is TGTGCCAGCAGTTCTTTCCCTCCCGGGACTGCGAACACCGGGGAGCTGTTTTTT. This sequence encodes CASSSFPPGTANTGELFF.

The chain joins TRBV5-4 to TRBJ1-4; D call uncertain. Deletions cut 3 bases from V and 2 bases from J, with 8 bases between. CDR1 is SGHNT and CDR2 is YYREEE in the germline V gene (reference sequence). The length of the CDR3 is 14 residues. The CDR3, as DNA: TGTGCCAGCAGCTCAAGCAGTACTAATGAAAAACTGTTTTTT. Amino acids: CASSSSSTNEKLFF.

The chain links TRBV20-1 to TRBJ1-1; D is unresolved. Germline lookup yields CDR1 DFQATT and CDR2 SNEGSKA (reference sequence). This CDR3 is 11 amino acids long. The V end was cut by 5 bases, the J end by 5 bases, with 9 bases between. In nucleotides, the CDR3 is TGCAGTGCTCCGGGGAGAACTGAAGCTTTCTTT. Protein sequence: CSAPGRTEAFF.

This chain connects TRBV19 to TRBJ2-3; D remains ambiguous. The germline gives CDR1 LNHDA, CDR2 SQIVND (reference sequence). V lost 5 bases, J lost 6 bases, and 15 bases lay in between. The CDR3 length is 14 residues. The CDR3 bases are TGTGCCAGTAGTTCACAACAAAAGGTCGATACGCAGTATTTT. It is translated as CASSSQQKVDTQYF.

V usage is TRBV30 and J usage is TRBJ1-3; D is ambiguous. Trimming took 2 bases from V and 3 from J, leaving 14 bases between them. Germline assignment: CDR1 GTSNPN and CDR2 SVGIG (reference sequence). This CDR3 comprises 15 residues. The DNA of the CDR3 is TGTGCCTGGAGTCCCTTAGCTGAGTTTGGAAACACCATATATTTT. It specifies CAWSPLAEFGNTIYF. Together with reference TRBV30 and TRBJ1-3, the CDR3 gives the full variable domain: SQTIHQWPATLVQPVGSPLSLECTVEGTSNPNLYWYRQAAGRGLQLLFYSVGIGQISSEVPQNLSASRPQDRQFILSSKKLLLSDSGFYLCAWSPLAEFGNTIYFGEGSWLTVV.

The chain uses TRBV6-5 and TRBJ2-5, with 9 nucleotides matching TRBD2. Trimming took 4 bases from V and 4 from J; bases not matched to a gene: 4. The germline gives CDR1 MNHEY, CDR2 SVGAGI. This CDR3 region has 14 residues. The CDR3 DNA sequence: TGTGCCAGCAGTTGGACAGCGGGAGGAGAGACCCAGTACTTC. Translated: CASSWTAGGETQYF.

The chain couples TRBV4-2 to TRBJ2-1; TRBD2 matches at 14 bases. The germline gives CDR1 LGHNA, CDR2 YNFKEQ. Trimming removed 1 base from V and 3 bases from J; junction bases left unmatched: 2. The CDR3 length is 17 residues. Here the CDR3 reads CASSQGTSGRLYNEQFF. The CDR3 DNA reads TGTGCCAGCAGCCAAGGGACTAGCGGGAGGCTCTACAATGAGCAGTTCTTC.